This T cell receptor beta chain was observed in a study of cytomegalovirus exposure and HLA in healthy donors. The PCR had 60 Vbeta and 13 Jbeta primers. Generated by immunoSEQ multiplex PCR, the TCRdb table keeps only in-frame clones and is missing some. Here the sample spans roughly 150,000 clones, 65% to 80% being singletons. Trimming removed 2 bases at V and 4 bases at J, with 17 bases between. Germline assignment: CDR1 MDHEN and CDR2 SYDVKM. The CDR3 totals 16 residues. The V and J genes are TRBV28 and TRBJ1-2, with a weak D call TRBD1 (5 bases). The sequenced sample was PBMCs. The sequence derives from a man aged 25 to 45 in good health and CMV-seronegative. The DNA of the CDR3 is TGTGCCAGCAGTTTAGCTTCGGGGGGTAGGAGCTATGGCTACACCTTC. Translating gives CASSLASGGRSYGYTF.